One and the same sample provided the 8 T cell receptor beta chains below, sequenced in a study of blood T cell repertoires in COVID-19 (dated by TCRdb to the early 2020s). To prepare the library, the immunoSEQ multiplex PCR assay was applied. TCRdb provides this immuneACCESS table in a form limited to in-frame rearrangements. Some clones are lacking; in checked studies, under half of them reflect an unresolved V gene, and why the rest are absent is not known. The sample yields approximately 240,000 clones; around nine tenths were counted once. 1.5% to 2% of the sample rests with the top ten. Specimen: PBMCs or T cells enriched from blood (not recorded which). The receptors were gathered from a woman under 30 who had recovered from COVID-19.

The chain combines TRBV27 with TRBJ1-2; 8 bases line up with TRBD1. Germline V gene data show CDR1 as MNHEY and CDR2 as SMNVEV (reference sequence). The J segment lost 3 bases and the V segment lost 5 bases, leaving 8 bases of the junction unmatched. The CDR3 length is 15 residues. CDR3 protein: CASSVGTGGDYGYTF. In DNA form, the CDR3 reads TGTGCCAGCAGTGTCGGGACAGGAGGGGACTATGGCTACACCTTC.

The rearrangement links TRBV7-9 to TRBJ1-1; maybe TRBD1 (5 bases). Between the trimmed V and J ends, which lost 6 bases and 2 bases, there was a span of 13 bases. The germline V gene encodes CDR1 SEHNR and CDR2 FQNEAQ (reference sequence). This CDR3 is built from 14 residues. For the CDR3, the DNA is TGTGCCAGCAGTCCGATCACAGGAAACACTGAAGCTTTCTTT. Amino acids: CASSPITGNTEAFF.

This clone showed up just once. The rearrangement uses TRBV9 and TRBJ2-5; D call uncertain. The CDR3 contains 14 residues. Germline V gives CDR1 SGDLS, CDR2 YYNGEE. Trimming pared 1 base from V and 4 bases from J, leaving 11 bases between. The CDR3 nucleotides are TGTGCCAGCAGCGTACAGCGACGGAGAGAGACCCAGTACTTC. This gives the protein CASSVQRRRETQYF.

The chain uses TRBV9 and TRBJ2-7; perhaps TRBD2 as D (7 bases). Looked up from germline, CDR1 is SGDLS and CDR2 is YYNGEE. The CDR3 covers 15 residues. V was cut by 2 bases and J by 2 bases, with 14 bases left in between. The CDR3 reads CASSVGGQTTYEQYF. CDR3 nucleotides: TGTGCCAGCAGCGTCGGGGGGCAGACTACCTACGAGCAGTACTTC.

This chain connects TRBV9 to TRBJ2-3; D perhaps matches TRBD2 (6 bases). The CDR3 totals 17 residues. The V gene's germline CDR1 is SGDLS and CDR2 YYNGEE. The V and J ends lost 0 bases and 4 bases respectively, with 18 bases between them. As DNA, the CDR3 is TGTGCCAGCAGCGTAGCCCCTAGCGCCCCAGAGGCAGATACGCAGTATTTT. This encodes CASSVAPSAPEADTQYF.

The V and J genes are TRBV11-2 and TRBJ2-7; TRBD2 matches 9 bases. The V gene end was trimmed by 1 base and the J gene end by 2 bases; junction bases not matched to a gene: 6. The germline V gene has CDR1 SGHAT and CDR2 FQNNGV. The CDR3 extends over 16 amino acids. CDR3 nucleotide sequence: TGTGCCAGCAGCTTAGGGGCAGCGGGGGGAACCTACGAGCAGTACTTC. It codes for CASSLGAAGGTYEQYF.

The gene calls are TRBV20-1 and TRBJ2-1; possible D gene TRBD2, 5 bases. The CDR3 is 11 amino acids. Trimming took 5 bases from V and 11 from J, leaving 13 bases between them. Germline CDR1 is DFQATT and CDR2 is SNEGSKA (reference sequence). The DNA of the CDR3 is TGCAGTGCTCACCTCCGGGGTAAGCAGTTCTTC. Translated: CSAHLRGKQFF.

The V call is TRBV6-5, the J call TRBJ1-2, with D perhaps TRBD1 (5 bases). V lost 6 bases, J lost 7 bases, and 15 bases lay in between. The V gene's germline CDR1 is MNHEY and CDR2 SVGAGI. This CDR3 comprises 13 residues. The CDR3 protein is CASSRDRSSGYTF. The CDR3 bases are TGTGCCAGCAGCCGAGACAGATCCAGTGGCTACACCTTC.